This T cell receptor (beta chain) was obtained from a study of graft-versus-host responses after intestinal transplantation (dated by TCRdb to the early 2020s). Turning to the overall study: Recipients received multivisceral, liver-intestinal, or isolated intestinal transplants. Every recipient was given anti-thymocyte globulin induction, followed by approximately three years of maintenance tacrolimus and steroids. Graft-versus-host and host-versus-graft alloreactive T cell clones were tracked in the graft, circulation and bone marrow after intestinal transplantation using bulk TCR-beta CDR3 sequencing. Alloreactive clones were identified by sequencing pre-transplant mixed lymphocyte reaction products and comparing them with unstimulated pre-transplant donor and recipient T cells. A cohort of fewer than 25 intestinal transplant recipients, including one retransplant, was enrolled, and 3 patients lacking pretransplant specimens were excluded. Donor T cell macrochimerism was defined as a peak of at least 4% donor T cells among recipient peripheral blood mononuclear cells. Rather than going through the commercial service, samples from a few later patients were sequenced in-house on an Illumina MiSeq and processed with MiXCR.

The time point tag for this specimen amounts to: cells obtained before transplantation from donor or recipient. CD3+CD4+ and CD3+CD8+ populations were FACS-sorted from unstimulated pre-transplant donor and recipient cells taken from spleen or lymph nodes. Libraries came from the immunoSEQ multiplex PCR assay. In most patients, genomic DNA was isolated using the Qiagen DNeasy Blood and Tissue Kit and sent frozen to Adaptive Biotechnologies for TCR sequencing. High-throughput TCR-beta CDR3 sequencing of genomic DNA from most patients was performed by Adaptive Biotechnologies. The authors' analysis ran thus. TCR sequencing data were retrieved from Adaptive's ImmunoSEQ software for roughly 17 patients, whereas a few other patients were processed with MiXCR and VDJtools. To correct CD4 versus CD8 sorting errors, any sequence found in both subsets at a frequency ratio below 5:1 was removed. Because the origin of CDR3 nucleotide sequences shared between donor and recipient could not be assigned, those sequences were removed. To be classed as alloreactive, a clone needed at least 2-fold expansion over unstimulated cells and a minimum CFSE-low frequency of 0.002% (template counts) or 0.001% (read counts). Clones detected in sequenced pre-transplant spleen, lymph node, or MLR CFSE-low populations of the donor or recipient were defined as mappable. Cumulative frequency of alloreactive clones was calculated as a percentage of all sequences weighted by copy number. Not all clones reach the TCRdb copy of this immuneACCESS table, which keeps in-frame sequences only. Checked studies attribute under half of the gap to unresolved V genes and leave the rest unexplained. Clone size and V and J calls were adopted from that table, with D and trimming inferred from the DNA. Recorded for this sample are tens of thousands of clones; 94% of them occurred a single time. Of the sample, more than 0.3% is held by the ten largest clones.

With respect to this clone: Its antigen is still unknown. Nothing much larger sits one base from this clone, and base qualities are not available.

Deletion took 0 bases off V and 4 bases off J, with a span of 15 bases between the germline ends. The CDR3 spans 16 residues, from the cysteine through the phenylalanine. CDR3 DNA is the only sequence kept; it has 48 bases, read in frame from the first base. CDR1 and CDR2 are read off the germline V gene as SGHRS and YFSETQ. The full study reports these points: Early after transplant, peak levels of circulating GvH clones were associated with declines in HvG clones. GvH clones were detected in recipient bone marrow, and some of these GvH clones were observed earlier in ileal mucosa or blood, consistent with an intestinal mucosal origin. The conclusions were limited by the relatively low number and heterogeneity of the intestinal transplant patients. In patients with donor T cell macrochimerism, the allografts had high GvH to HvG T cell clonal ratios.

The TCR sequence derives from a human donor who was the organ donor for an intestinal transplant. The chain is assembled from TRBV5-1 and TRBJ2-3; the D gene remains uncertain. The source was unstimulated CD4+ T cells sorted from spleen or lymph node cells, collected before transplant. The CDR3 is CASSLGVSRAADTQYF. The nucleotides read TGCGCCAGCAGCTTGGGGGTGTCTAGGGCAGCAGATACGCAGTATTTT.